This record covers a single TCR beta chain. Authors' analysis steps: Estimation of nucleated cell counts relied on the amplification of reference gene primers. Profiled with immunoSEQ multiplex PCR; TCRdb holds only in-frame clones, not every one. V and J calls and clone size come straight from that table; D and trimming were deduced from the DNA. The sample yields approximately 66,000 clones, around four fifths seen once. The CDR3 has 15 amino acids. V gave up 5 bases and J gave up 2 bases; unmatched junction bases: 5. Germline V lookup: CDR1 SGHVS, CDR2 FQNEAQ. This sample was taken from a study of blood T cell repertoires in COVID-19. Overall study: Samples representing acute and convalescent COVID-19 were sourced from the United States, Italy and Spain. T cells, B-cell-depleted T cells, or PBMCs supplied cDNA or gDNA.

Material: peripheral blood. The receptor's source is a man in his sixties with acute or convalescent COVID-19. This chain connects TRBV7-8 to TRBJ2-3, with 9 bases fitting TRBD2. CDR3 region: CASSLSGGLTDTQYF. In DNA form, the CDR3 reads TGTGCCAGCAGCCTCAGCGGGGGGCTCACAGATACGCAGTATTTT.